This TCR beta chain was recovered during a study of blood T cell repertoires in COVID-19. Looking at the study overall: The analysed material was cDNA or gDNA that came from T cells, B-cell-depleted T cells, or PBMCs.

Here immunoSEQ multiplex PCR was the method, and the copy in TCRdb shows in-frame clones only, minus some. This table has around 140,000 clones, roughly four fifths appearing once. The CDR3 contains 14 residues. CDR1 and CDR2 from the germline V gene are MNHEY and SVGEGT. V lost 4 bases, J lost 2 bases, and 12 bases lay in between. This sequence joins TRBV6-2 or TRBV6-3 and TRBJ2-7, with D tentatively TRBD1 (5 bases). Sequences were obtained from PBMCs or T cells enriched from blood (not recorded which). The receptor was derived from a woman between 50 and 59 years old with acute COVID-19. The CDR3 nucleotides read TGTGCCAGCAGTTTGCCGACAGAGACCTACGAGCAGTACTTC. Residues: CASSLPTETYEQYF.